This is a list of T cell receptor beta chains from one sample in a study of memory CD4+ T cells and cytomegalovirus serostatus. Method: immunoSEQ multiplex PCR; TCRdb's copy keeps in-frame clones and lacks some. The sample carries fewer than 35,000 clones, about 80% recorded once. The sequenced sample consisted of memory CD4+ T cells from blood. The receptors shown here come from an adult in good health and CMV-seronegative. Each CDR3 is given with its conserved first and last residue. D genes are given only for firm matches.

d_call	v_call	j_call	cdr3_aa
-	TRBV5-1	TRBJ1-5	CASSLDGTQNQPQHF
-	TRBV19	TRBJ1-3	CASSIATGTPSGNTIYF
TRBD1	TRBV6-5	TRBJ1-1	CASSYFGQGGTEAFF
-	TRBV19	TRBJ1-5	CASSIGGNQPQHF
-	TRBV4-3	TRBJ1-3	CASSQDGGGFSGNTIYF
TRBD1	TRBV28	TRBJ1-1	CASRRPGTGANTEAFF
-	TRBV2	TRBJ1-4	CASSLQGATNEKLFF
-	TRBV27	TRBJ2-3	CASSLQVRTDTQYF
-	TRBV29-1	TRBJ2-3	CSVEGARATDTQYF
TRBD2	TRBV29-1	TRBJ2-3	CSVLSGGPTDTQYF
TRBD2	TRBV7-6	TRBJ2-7	CASSLQPPSGGNYEQYF
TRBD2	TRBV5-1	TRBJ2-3	CASSFTGTSPDTQYF
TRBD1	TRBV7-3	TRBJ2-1	CASSSGTGSYNEQFF
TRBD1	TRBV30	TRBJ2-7	CAWSGTGGGYEQYF
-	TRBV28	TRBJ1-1	CASSRGRLEAFF
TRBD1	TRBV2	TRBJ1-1	CASRKGTASTEAFF
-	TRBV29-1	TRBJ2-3	CSVRGGATDTQYF
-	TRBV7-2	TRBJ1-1	CASRFPTAGDTRRGAFF
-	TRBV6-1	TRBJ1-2	CASSRGNGYTF
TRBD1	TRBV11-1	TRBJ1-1	CASSLVDRGTEAFF
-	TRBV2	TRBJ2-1	CASRRSAEEQFF
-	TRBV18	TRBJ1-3	CASSDSSGNTIYF
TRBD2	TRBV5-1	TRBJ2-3	CASSLISGGGATDTQYF
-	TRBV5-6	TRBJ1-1	CASSLWWEARSAFF
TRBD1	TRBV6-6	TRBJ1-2	CASRNRGNYGYTF
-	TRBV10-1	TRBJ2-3	CASSERRATDTQYF
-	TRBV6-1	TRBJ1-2	CASSESAQAYGYTF
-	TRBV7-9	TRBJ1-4	CASSLYGEKLFF
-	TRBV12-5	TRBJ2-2	CASGPGTVKAGGELFF
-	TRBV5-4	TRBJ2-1	CASSLEQEGFNEQFF
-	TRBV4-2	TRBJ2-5	CASSQEFGDQETQYF
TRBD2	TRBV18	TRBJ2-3	CASSRLPGLAGVSTDTQYF
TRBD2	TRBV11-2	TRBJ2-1	CASSLVGGVNEQFF
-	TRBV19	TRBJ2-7	CASTETAQGVSEQYF
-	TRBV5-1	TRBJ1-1	CASSLDRGFEAFF
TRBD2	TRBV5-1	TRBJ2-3	CASSLVTSLGTDTQYF
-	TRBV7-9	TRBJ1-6	CASSWGNRAAGSPLHF
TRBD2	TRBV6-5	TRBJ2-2	CASSPAGGPTGELFF
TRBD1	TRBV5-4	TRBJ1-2	CASSPDRFNYGYTF
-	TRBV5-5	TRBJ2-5	CASSFLPSQETQYF
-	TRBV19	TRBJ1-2	CASSRGQYSYGYTF
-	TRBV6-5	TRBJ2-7	CASSYSLTAPYEQYF
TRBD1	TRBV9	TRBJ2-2	CASSARGQDTGELFF
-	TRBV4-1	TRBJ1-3	CASSPEPGNTIYF
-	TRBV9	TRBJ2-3	CASSVAPSGGPLILTQYF
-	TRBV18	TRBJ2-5	CASSPQETQYF
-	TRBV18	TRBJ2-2	CASSPRTANTGELFF
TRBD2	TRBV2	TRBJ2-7	CASSERAGIHYEQYF
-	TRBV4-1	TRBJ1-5	CASSWGGSNQPQHF
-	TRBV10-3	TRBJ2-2	CAIMEGQPNTGELFF
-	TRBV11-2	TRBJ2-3	CASRIPSTDTQYF
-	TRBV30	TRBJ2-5	CAWSVRSSGETQYF
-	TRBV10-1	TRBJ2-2	CASSPRVLTGELFF
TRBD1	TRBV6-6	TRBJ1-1	CASRVTGGNTEAFF
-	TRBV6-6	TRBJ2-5	CASSSLGGQETQYF
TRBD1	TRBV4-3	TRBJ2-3	CASSQDQGGTDTQYF
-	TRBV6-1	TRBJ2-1	CASSVTQDFNEQFF
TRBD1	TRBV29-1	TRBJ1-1	CSARGQENTEAFF